This note documents a single T cell receptor (beta chain) sequence. Its antigen is currently unknown. J lost 2 bases, V lost 9 bases, and 7 bases had no gene match. CDR1 and CDR2 (germline): SNHLY, FYNNEI. The CDR3 is 14 residues long. The immunoSEQ assay amplified TCRB CDR3 from up to roughly 2 ug DNA. Primers: 60 V beta forward and 13 J beta reverse. Generated by immunoSEQ multiplex PCR, the TCRdb table keeps only in-frame clones and is missing some. This table has tens of thousands of clones, under 90% appearing once. This sample was taken from a study of glioma-infiltrating T cells after dendritic cell vaccination. Study-wide context: Between about 2003 and 2013, patients got autologous tumor lysate-pulsed dendritic cell vaccines.

Study outcomes and limitations: Patients with more pretreatment TILs had longer time to progression and survival.

V is TRBV2 and J is TRBJ2-5; the match to TRBD2 covers 9 bases. The origin of this receptor is a human donor with glioblastoma. The source material was blood, sampled before dendritic cell vaccination. CDR3 region: CARWASGAQETQYF. CDR3 nucleotides: TGTGCCAGGTGGGCTAGCGGGGCTCAAGAGACCCAGTACTTC.